This T cell receptor (beta chain) stems from a study of T cells in Graves' hyperthyroidism and ophthalmopathy. Trimming pared 5 bases from V and 4 bases from J, leaving 11 bases between. The CDR3 has 13 residues. Overall study results and limits: In the blood, most expanded thyroid clonotypes above 0.001 appeared as well.

In its sample, this clonotype was seen many times. Its antigen remains unidentified. Participants, patients aged 18 to 65, had newly diagnosed hyperthyroidism with a duration under 2 months. PBMCs were obtained from 10 ml fresh peripheral blood. RNA transcripts gave rise to amplified TCR beta CDR3 regions. First-round RT-PCR targeting the TCR CDR3 was performed with the HTBI primer set. TCRdb independently ran MiXCR on the multiplex PCR reads; one entry per CDR3 protein. The table shows about 840,000 distinct CDR3 sequences, with over 35% occurring only once. The sequence was obtained from a man between 18 and 29 years old with Graves' hyperthyroidism. The V call is TRBV12-3 or TRBV12-4, the J call TRBJ1-2, with D hard to call. The specimen was blood. CDR3 in amino acids: CASSLTLAYGYTF. The CDR3 DNA is TGTGCCAGCAGTCTCACACTGGCCTATGGCTACACCTTC.